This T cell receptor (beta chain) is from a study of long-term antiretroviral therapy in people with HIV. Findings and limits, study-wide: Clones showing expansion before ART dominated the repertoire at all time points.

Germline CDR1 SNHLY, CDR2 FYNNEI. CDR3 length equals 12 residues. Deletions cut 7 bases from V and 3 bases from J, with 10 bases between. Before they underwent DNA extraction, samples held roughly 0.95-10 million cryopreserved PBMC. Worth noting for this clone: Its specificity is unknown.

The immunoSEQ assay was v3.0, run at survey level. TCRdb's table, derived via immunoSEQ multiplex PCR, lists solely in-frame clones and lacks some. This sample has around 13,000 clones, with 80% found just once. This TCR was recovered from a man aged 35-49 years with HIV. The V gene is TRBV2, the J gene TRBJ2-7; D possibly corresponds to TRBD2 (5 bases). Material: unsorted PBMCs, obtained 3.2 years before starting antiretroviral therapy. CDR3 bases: TGTGCCAGCATAGAGGGTGTCTACGAGCAGTACTTC. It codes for CASIEGVYEQYF.